Listed below are T cell receptor beta chains from one sample, sequenced in a study of tumor and adjacent non-tumor tissue in lung cancer. TCRdb reprocessed the multiplex PCR reads via MiXCR and lists one record per CDR3 protein. This sample has tens of thousands of distinct CDR3 sequences, with 55% to 70% found just once. Sequencing was carried out using lung tumor tissue. These receptors originate from a man in his fifties or sixties with non-small cell lung cancer. Both conserved end residues are part of each CDR3. The D gene is left open where the match is weak. Size tells how often a clone was seen (once, few, many) or the class of an expanded clone, and some rows leave it out.

clone_size	v_call	d_call	j_call	cdr3_nt	cdr3_aa
few	TRBV5-4	TRBD1	TRBJ2-7	TGTGCCAGCAGCTTGGGACAGGGGTTTTACGAGCAGTACTTC	CASSLGQGFYEQYF
once	TRBV6-2/TRBV6-3	-	TRBJ2-2	TGTGCATGCGAAGGGAACACCGGGAAGCTGTTTTTT	CACEGNTGKLFF
few	TRBV25-1	-	TRBJ1-3	TGTGCCAGCAGTAGGGCTGCTGGAAACACCATATATTTT	CASSRAAGNTIYF
few	TRBV5-1	TRBD1	TRBJ2-7	TGCGCCATCAGCAAGGACAGGGTCGTAGACGAGCAGTACTTC	CAISKDRVVDEQYF
-	TRBV5-1	-	TRBJ2-3	TGCGCCAGCAGCTTAGTGGGTCCACCAGATACGCAGTATTTT	CASSLVGPPDTQYF
many	TRBV4-1	TRBD1	TRBJ2-3	TGCGCCAGCAGCCCGACAGGGATTCTCACAGATACGCAGTATTTT	CASSPTGILTDTQYF
-	TRBV6-6	TRBD1	TRBJ1-2	TGTGGCAGTAGTTACGACGGACAGGGGGGTGGCTACACCTTC	CGSSYDGQGGGYTF
-	TRBV20-1	-	TRBJ2-5	TGCAGCATTAGGACCGTCCGTGGGACCCAGTACTTC	CSIRTVRGTQYF
-	TRBV20-1	-	TRBJ2-7	TGCAGTGCTGGGGCAGAGGTCACGGGAAGCAACGAGCAGTACTTC	CSAGAEVTGSNEQYF
-	TRBV5-4	-	TRBJ2-3	TGTGCCAGCAGCTTGGTGGTAGCTGGTACAGATATGCAGTATTTT	CASSLVVAGTDMQYF
-	TRBV28	-	TRBJ2-2	TGTGCCACAGCCACTGGGGGAAACACCGGGGAGCTGTTTTTT	CATATGGNTGELFF
-	TRBV10-3	-	TRBJ1-4	TGTGCCATCAGTAAGTCGAGGGGGGCGCGTGAGAAACTGTTTTTT	CAISKSRGAREKLFF
-	TRBV29-1	TRBD1	TRBJ2-6	TGCAGCGCCAGGACAGGGGGCGTTCGGGCCAACGTCCTGACTTTC	CSARTGGVRANVLTF
many	TRBV10-2	-	TRBJ1-3	TGCGCCAGCAGTGACCACAAAACCAGTTGGCGGCTTGCCTCTGGAAACACCATATATTTT	CASSDHKTSWRLASGNTIYF
few	TRBV5-1	-	TRBJ2-4	TGCGCCAGCAGCTTGGAGGGAGGCGGAAACATTCAGTACTTC	CASSLEGGGNIQYF
many	TRBV13	-	TRBJ2-3	TGTGCCAGCAGCTTAGCTCCTACCACAGATACGCAGTATTTT	CASSLAPTTDTQYF
few	TRBV5-1	TRBD2	TRBJ2-3	TGCGCCAGCAGCTTGGCCACTAGCGCAGATACGCACTATTTT	CASSLATSADTHYF
-	TRBV10-3	-	TRBJ1-1	TGTGCCATCAGTCGAGACGGGGAGAAAACTGAAGCTTTCTTT	CAISRDGEKTEAFF
-	TRBV11-1	-	TRBJ2-1	TGTGCCAGCAGCTCCCGGGGAGGAGGCTCATACAATGAGCAGTCCTTT	CASSSRGGGSYNEQSF
-	TRBV28	TRBD2	TRBJ2-3	TGTGTCAGCAGTGCTTTAGCGGGAGCCCCGACGGGTGACACAGATACGCAGTATTTT	CVSSALAGAPTGDTDTQYF
-	TRBV11-3	-	TRBJ2-1	TGTGCCAGCAACCTCGAAGGGCGGTCCCGCGACGAGCAGCTCTTC	CASNLEGRSRDEQLF
few	TRBV5-6	-	TRBJ2-3	TGTGCCAGCAGCTTCATGGGATCGGATACGCAGTATTTT	CASSFMGSDTQYF
-	TRBV2	TRBD2	TRBJ2-7	TGTGCCAGCAGTGAAGGCGGGACTAACTACGGGCACTACTTC	CASSEGGTNYGHYF
-	TRBV6-6	-	TRBJ1-2	TGTGCCAGCACCCTGGACGGCCCAATGGGTGGTTACACCTTC	CASTLDGPMGGYTF
many	TRBV20-1	-	TRBJ2-7	TGCAGTGCTAGTCCCTACACCCGCGAGCAGTACTTC	CSASPYTREQYF
-	TRBV28	-	TRBJ1-4	TGTGCCAGCAGTTCACCCCGGGTCAGCTATCCAACTAATGAAAAACTGTTTTTT	CASSSPRVSYPTNEKLFF
-	TRBV4-1	-	TRBJ1-6	TGCGCCACCAGCCAATATCCACAGGGTTACAAATCACCCCTCCACTTT	CATSQYPQGYKSPLHF
-	TRBV2	-	TRBJ2-5	TGTGCCAGCAGTGATCGGACAGCCGGGGGCGAGACCCAGTACTTC	CASSDRTAGGETQYF
many	TRBV12-3/TRBV12-4	-	TRBJ1-1	TGTGCCAGCAGTTTTGGGGGGCTAGGCACTGAAGCTTTCTTT	CASSFGGLGTEAFF
-	TRBV7-2	-	TRBJ1-2	TGTGCCAGCAGCCGCGCCGGGGTCCAGGGTGGCTACACCTTC	CASSRAGVQGGYTF
-	TRBV11-2	TRBD2	TRBJ2-2	TGTGCCAGCAGCTTGGTGCGGGGGGCAGAAACCGGGGAGCTGTTTTTT	CASSLVRGAETGELFF
-	TRBV7-9	-	TRBJ1-6	TGTTCCAGCAGCTTTGACTCAACCGAACCCCTCCACTTT	CSSSFDSTEPLHF
-	TRBV11-1	-	TRBJ2-1	TGTGCGGGCAGCTTAGAACTGACAGACAATGAGCGGTTCTTC	CAGSLELTDNERFF
-	TRBV10-2	-	TRBJ2-1	TGCGCCAGCAGTGAGACGTCCTACAATGAGCATTTCTTC	CASSETSYNEHFF
-	TRBV11-2	-	TRBJ2-3	TGTGCCAGCAGCCCTGGACTGGCGAAAGATACGCAGTATTTT	CASSPGLAKDTQYF
-	TRBV20-1	TRBD1	TRBJ1-5	TGCAATGCTAGGGGGAGACAGGGGGCAGATCAGCCCCAGCATTTT	CNARGRQGADQPQHF
-	TRBV4-2	TRBD1	TRBJ1-4	TGTGCCAGCAGCCAAGAGGGACAGGCGGGTTTAAGGCTGTTTTTT	CASSQEGQAGLRLFF
many	TRBV14	-	TRBJ2-2	TGTGCCAGCAGCCGGGGTCCCACAGCTACGAACACCGGGGAGCTGTTTTTT	CASSRGPTATNTGELFF
few	TRBV20-1	-	TRBJ2-4	TGCAGTGCCCCGAAGAGGGGGGACTCCAAAAACATTCAGTACTTC	CSAPKRGDSKNIQYF
-	TRBV28	-	TRBJ2-7	TGTTCCAACCAGGACCTACCCCCTCCCTGGGAGCAGTACTTC	CSNQDLPPPWEQYF
-	TRBV11-2	-	TRBJ2-5	TGTGCCAGTAGCTCCCACGGGAACGGCCAAGAGACCCAGTACTTC	CASSSHGNGQETQYF
-	TRBV6-1	TRBD2	TRBJ2-2	TGCGCCGGGCGGGGGACGAACACCGGGGAGATGTTTTTT	CAGRGTNTGEMFF
-	TRBV10-1	TRBD2	TRBJ2-1	TGCGCCACAGGACTAGCGGGAAATAAGCAGTTCTTC	CATGLAGNKQFF
many	TRBV5-6	-	TRBJ2-5	TGTGCCAGCAGCTTGTTAGAGACCCAGTACTTC	CASSLLETQYF
-	TRBV7-9	TRBD1	TRBJ2-7	TGTGCCTGCCCTCAGGACAGGGCGTACGAGCAGTACTTC	CACPQDRAYEQYF
many	TRBV10-3	-	TRBJ2-5	TGTGCCATCAGTGAACCGACTAGGCCCGAAGGGACCCAGTACTTC	CAISEPTRPEGTQYF
-	TRBV18	-	TRBJ2-7	TGTGCCAGCTCACCAGTGAAGTCCTACGAGCAGTACTTC	CASSPVKSYEQYF
many	TRBV6-6	-	TRBJ2-1	TGTGCCAGCAGAATATACAATGAGCAGTTCTTC	CASRIYNEQFF
-	TRBV20-1	-	TRBJ2-1	TGCAGTGCTAGAGGCTATAATCGGAATCTTAACAATGAGCAGTTCTTC	CSARGYNRNLNNEQFF
many	TRBV30	-	TRBJ1-5	TGTGCCACGAGTAGCCAGTACAATCAGCCCCAGCATTTT	CATSSQYNQPQHF
-	TRBV12-3/TRBV12-4	-	TRBJ2-1	TGTGTCAGCAGACGAAATATAGGGGGAGCCAGGAATGAGCAATTCTTC	CVSRRNIGGARNEQFF
-	TRBV11-3	-	TRBJ2-1	TGTGCCAGCATCCTAGAGGGCCAGGCTGTCAATGAACAGTTCTTC	CASILEGQAVNEQFF
-	TRBV4-2	-	TRBJ2-3	TGTGTTAGCAGCCTAGCCTCCGACCTCGCTACAGATACGCAGTATTTT	CVSSLASDLATDTQYF
few	TRBV2	-	TRBJ1-5	TGTGCCAGCAGTGAAACGAATAGCAATCAGCCCCAGCATTTT	CASSETNSNQPQHF
many	TRBV29-1	TRBD2	TRBJ2-1	TGCAGCGTTGCGTTGAGCGGGAAAAACAATGAGCAGTTCTTC	CSVALSGKNNEQFF
many	TRBV29-1	-	TRBJ2-3	TGCAGCGTTGAAGTTCCCCCGACAGATACGCAGTATTTT	CSVEVPPTDTQYF
-	TRBV10-2	-	TRBJ2-2	TGCGCCAGCAGTGAATGGTCAGGGCACAGCGGGGAGCTGTTTTTT	CASSEWSGHSGELFF